Listed below are T cell receptor beta chains from one sample, sequenced in a study of blood T cell repertoires in COVID-19. Sequenced by immunoSEQ multiplex PCR; TCRdb stores in-frame clones only, minus some. The sample has around 150,000 clones; over 75% are singletons. The sample comprised PBMCs or T cells enriched from blood (not recorded which). These receptors were collected from a woman between 50 and 59 years old who had recovered from COVID-19. The CDR3 runs from the conserved cysteine through the conserved F or W. A D gene is named only where the DNA matches it firmly. Some rows have no size entry. The others give once, few or many, or a class for an expanded clone.

j_call v_call clone_size d_call cdr3_aa cdr3_nt
TRBJ1-5 TRBV5-1 few . CASSSVGNQPQHF TGCGCCAGCAGCTCCGTCGGCAATCAGCCCCAGCATTTT
TRBJ2-5 TRBV5-6 . . CASSPGWGAETQYF TGTGCCAGCAGCCCCGGTTGGGGCGCAGAGACCCAGTACTTC
TRBJ1-1 TRBV2 once . CASQSGMANTEAFF TGTGCCAGCCAGTCGGGGATGGCGAACACTGAAGCTTTCTTT
TRBJ1-2 TRBV5-1 . . CASRISQSNYGYTF TGCGCCAGCAGAATTTCGCAGTCTAACTATGGCTACACCTTC
TRBJ2-1 TRBV28 . TRBD1 CASSFTRGLYNEQFF TGTGCCAGCAGTTTCACCAGGGGGCTCTACAATGAGCAGTTCTTC
TRBJ1-2 TRBV3-1/TRBV3-2 once . CASSHSPQGNYGYTF TGTGCCAGCAGCCATTCCCCCCAGGGTAACTATGGCTACACCTTC
TRBJ2-2 TRBV5-6 once TRBD2 CASSSPSTSGRPGELFF TGTGCCAGCAGCTCCCCAAGCACTAGCGGACGACCCGGGGAGCTGTTTTTT
TRBJ2-5 TRBV5-6 . TRBD2 CASSLAGGGQVSHQETQYF TGTGCCAGCAGCTTGGCCGGGGGGGGACAAGTGTCCCATCAAGAGACCCAGTACTTC
TRBJ1-1 TRBV29-1 once . CSVVALGVAEAFF TGCAGCGTTGTGGCCCTTGGAGTCGCTGAAGCTTTCTTT
TRBJ2-2 TRBV7-3 . TRBD2 CASSLIAGENTGELFF TGTGCCAGCAGCTTAATTGCGGGAGAAAACACCGGGGAGCTGTTTTTT
TRBJ1-4 TRBV6-5 . . CASRGATNEKLFF TGTGCCAGCAGGGGGGCTACTAATGAAAAACTGTTTTTT
TRBJ2-4 TRBV11-2 . TRBD2 CASSVPGLAGINIQYF TGTGCCAGCAGCGTCCCGGGACTAGCGGGGATTAACATTCAGTACTTC
TRBJ2-1 TRBV10-3 . TRBD1 CAISGGQGNEQFF TGTGCCATCAGTGGTGGACAGGGCAATGAGCAGTTCTTC
TRBJ1-1 TRBV18 . . CASSPGGKDTEAFF TGTGCCAGCTCACCAGGGGGGAAGGACACTGAAGCTTTCTTT
TRBJ2-5 TRBV9 . . CASSSEGRETQYF TGTGCCAGCAGCTCCGAGGGCAGAGAGACCCAGTACTTC
TRBJ1-4 TRBV2 . . CASSKDTHEKLFF TGTGCCAGCAGTAAAGACACACATGAAAAACTGTTTTTT
TRBJ1-6 TRBV30 . . CAWSVQSGLLNSPLHF TGTGCCTGGAGTGTACAATCGGGACTGCTGAATTCACCCCTCCACTTT
TRBJ2-1 TRBV7-9 . TRBD2 CASSSGTSGANYNEQFF TGTGCCAGCAGTTCCGGGACTAGCGGGGCCAACTACAATGAGCAGTTCTTC
TRBJ2-7 TRBV14 . TRBD2 CASSQEVAGLASHEQYF TGTGCCAGCAGCCAAGAAGTAGCAGGACTAGCATCGCACGAGCAGTACTTC
TRBJ2-7 TRBV18 . TRBD2 CASSPGIAGGYEQYF TGTGCCAGCTCACCAGGGATAGCGGGAGGGTACGAGCAGTACTTC
TRBJ1-2 TRBV6-6 . . CASSYSMGASSYGYTF TGTGCCAGCAGTTACTCGATGGGGGCCTCCAGCTATGGCTACACCTTC
TRBJ2-5 TRBV19 . . CASSIRRDGETQYF TGTGCCAGTAGTATTAGGCGGGATGGGGAGACCCAGTACTTC
TRBJ2-1 TRBV29-1 . . CSVSISYNEQFF TGCAGCGTGAGTATCTCCTACAATGAGCAGTTCTTC
TRBJ1-2 TRBV28 . . CAIHSGVYGYTF TGTGCCATCCATAGCGGAGTCTATGGCTACACCTTC
TRBJ2-4 TRBV11-3 . TRBD1 CASSLLTGGFSQVF TGTGCCAGCAGCTTACTGACAGGGGGCTTTTCTCAGGTGTTC
TRBJ1-2 TRBV28 . . CASSQSSGPNYGYTF TGTGCCAGCAGTCAAAGCAGCGGCCCTAACTATGGCTACACCTTC
TRBJ1-5 TRBV19 . . CASSMDSRQPQHF TGTGCCAGTAGTATGGACAGCCGTCAGCCCCAGCATTTT
TRBJ2-1 TRBV6-5 . . CANGGTDEQFF TGTGCCAACGGGGGTACGGATGAGCAGTTCTTC
TRBJ2-7 TRBV7-9 . . CASSPGAYEQYF TGTGCCAGCAGCCCAGGGGCTTACGAGCAGTACTTC
TRBJ2-7 TRBV7-9 . TRBD1 CASSLTGEGEQYF TGTGCCAGCAGTTTAACAGGGGAAGGCGAGCAGTACTTC
TRBJ1-1 TRBV10-3 . . CAISGQRDTEAFF TGTGCCATCAGTGGCCAGCGGGACACTGAAGCTTTCTTT
TRBJ1-1 TRBV18 . TRBD1 CASSPRQGAPLNTEAFF TGTGCCAGCTCACCCAGGCAGGGGGCCCCCTTGAACACTGAAGCTTTCTTT
TRBJ2-5 TRBV30 . . CAWSFPGGRQETQYF TGTGCCTGGAGTTTCCCGGGGGGCCGCCAAGAGACCCAGTACTTC
TRBJ1-5 TRBV27 . . CASSLSKRGAGAHQPQHF TGTGCCAGCAGCCTTTCGAAGCGTGGGGCAGGGGCCCATCAGCCCCAGCATTTT
TRBJ1-1 TRBV7-9 . . CASSLGTGSREAFF TGTGCCAGCAGCTTAGGTACAGGCTCCCGTGAAGCTTTCTTT
TRBJ2-5 TRBV11-2 . . CASSLGAGETQYF TGTGCCAGCAGCTTAGGGGCGGGAGAGACCCAGTACTTC
TRBJ2-4 TRBV30 . . CAWASGRGAKNIQYF TGTGCCTGGGCCTCAGGGAGGGGGGCCAAAAACATTCAGTACTTC
TRBJ2-1 TRBV29-1 . TRBD2 CSVGTSESHNEQFF TGCAGCGTAGGGACTAGCGAATCCCACAATGAGCAGTTCTTC
TRBJ1-2 TRBV9 few TRBD1 CASDRQGVGNGYTF TGTGCCAGCGACAGACAGGGGGTCGGGAATGGCTACACCTTC
TRBJ2-5 TRBV4-1 . . CASSYLASLQETQYF TGCGCCAGCAGCTATTTAGCCTCCCTCCAAGAGACCCAGTACTTC
TRBJ2-5 TRBV5-6 . . CASSSAGAQETQYF TGTGCCAGCAGCTCCGCAGGGGCCCAAGAGACCCAGTACTTC
TRBJ1-2 TRBV5-4 once TRBD1 CASSEGQDYGYTF TGTGCCAGCAGCGAAGGACAGGACTATGGCTACACCTTC
TRBJ2-7 TRBV30 . TRBD1 CAWSVQGGAYEQYF TGTGCCTGGAGTGTACAGGGGGGCGCCTACGAGCAGTACTTC
TRBJ2-2 TRBV7-6 . . CASSHRVANTGELFF TGTGCCAGCAGCCACCGGGTAGCGAACACCGGGGAGCTGTTTTTT
TRBJ1-6 TRBV11-2 . TRBD1 CASSLSSGTANSPLHF TGTGCCAGCAGCTTATCGTCCGGGACAGCGAATTCACCCCTCCACTTT
TRBJ2-4 TRBV11-2 . TRBD2 CASRTSGRAKNIQYF TGTGCCAGCAGAACTAGCGGGAGAGCCAAAAACATTCAGTACTTC
TRBJ1-2 TRBV30 . TRBD1 CAWSVPRDRVGYGYTF TGTGCCTGGAGTGTACCCCGGGACAGGGTAGGCTATGGCTACACCTTC
TRBJ1-1 TRBV11-3 . . CASSLSGGTEAFF TGTGCCAGCAGCTTGTCGGGAGGCACTGAAGCTTTCTTT
TRBJ2-1 TRBV5-5 . . CASRGLEYNEQFF TGTGCCAGCAGGGGACTCGAGTACAATGAGCAGTTCTTC
TRBJ2-7 TRBV11-2 . TRBD2 CASSPSGSPIEQYF TGTGCCAGCAGCCCTAGCGGGAGCCCGATCGAGCAGTACTTC
TRBJ2-5 TRBV24-1 once TRBD2 CATSVAGRAQTQYF TGTGCCACCAGTGTGGCCGGGAGGGCCCAGACCCAGTACTTC
TRBJ2-4 TRBV6-4 . TRBD2 CASSEERGQNIQYF TGTGCCAGCAGTGAAGAGCGGGGCCAAAACATTCAGTACTTC
TRBJ2-7 TRBV19 . TRBD1 CASSISGTGGTYEQYF TGTGCCAGTAGTATTTCCGGGACAGGGGGTACGTACGAGCAGTACTTC